The present T cell receptor (beta chain) was sequenced within a study of shared clonotypes between healthy human individuals. Some clones are missing from TCRdb's copy, which holds only in-frame ones; the method was immunoSEQ multiplex PCR. In the table there are 650,000 to 800,000 clones, roughly 72% of which are singletons. This clone was counted a single time. Germline-derived CDR1 and CDR2 are GTSNPN and SVGIG (reference sequence). This CDR3 has 10 amino acids. This chain links TRBV30 with TRBJ2-5, with D tentatively TRBD2 (5 bases). The DNA end is more similar to TRBJ2-7, so the J call may be wrong. Sequenced input: memory CD4+ T cells sorted from blood. Subset in this sample: CD45RA-negative fraction. The source of this sequence is a woman younger than 45 in good health. The CDR3 loop is CAWGLYEQYF. Here the CDR3 DNA reads TGTGCCTGGGGACTGTACGAGCAGTACTTC.